This T cell receptor (beta chain) was identified in a study of shared clonotypes between healthy human individuals. CDR1 and CDR2 (germline): LNHNV, YYDKDF (reference sequence). J lost 1 base, V lost 0 bases, and 4 bases had no gene match. This CDR3 contains 16 residues. The assay was immunoSEQ multiplex PCR, and TCRdb's table has in-frame clones only and misses some. The sample lists approximately 1.5 million clones; around 98% were seen once. The sequenced sample consisted of naive CD4+ T cells sorted from blood. This sample's subset: CD45RA+ positively selected. The chain uses TRBV15 and TRBJ2-3; TRBD2 agrees at 7 bases. This TCR was sampled from a young man in good health. The CDR3 here is CATSRDPLAGTDTQYF. The CDR3 coding sequence is TGTGCCACCAGCAGAGATCCGCTAGCGGGCACAGATACGCAGTATTTT.